The 16 T cell receptor beta chains in this list originate from one sample, sequenced in a study of blood T cell repertoires in COVID-19. Sequencing was performed with immunoSEQ multiplex PCR; in TCRdb, only in-frame clones are kept and a portion is missing. The sample lists 150,000 to 200,000 clones; approximately 83% were seen once. The specimen was peripheral blood. The receptors here all came from a human donor in a cohort sampled during active COVID-19.

The V and J genes are TRBV28 and TRBJ2-7, with TRBD1 identical over 9 bases. There are 14 residues in the CDR3. CDR1 is MDHEN and CDR2 is SYDVKM in the germline V gene. After removal of 3 bases from V and 6 bases from J, the junction contained 6 bases not matched to a gene. The CDR3 loop reads CASSLGGQGGEQYF. The CDR3 DNA sequence: TGTGCCAGCAGTTTGGGGGGACAGGGTGGCGAGCAGTACTTC.

The chain recombines TRBV7-8 with TRBJ2-3, with 11 bases matching TRBD2. The CDR3 has 16 residues. The junction had 4 bases not matched to a gene; V was cut back by 5 bases and J by 0 bases. From germline, CDR1 is SGHVS and CDR2 FQNEAQ. CDR3 DNA sequence: TGTGCCAGCAGCCTGGGACTAGCGGCCAGCACAGATACGCAGTATTTT. Encoded protein: CASSLGLAASTDTQYF.

This clone came up once. The V and J genes are TRBV19 and TRBJ2-5; 9 nucleotides line up with TRBD1. CDR1 and CDR2 (germline): LNHDA, SQIVND (reference sequence). There are 13 residues in the CDR3. V shed 9 bases and J 5 bases; nucleotides not matched to a gene: 7. CDR3 sequence reads: CASAWDRDETQYF. In DNA form, the CDR3 reads TGTGCCAGCGCCTGGGACAGGGACGAGACCCAGTACTTC.

V gene TRBV5-1 combines with J gene TRBJ2-7, with 9 bases that match TRBD1. Trimming cost V 0 bases and J 5 bases; bases outside gene matches: 9. Germline V gene data show CDR1 as SGHRS and CDR2 as YFSETQ. The CDR3 loop spans 16 amino acids. The CDR3 nucleotides are TGCGCCAGCAGCTTGGGGGGCGGGACAGGGAACAACGAGCAGTACTTC. It is translated as CASSLGGGTGNNEQYF.

V gene TRBV28 combines with J gene TRBJ2-7; unclear D gene. Trimming took off 6 bases at V and 0 bases at J, with 12 bases between the two ends. Germline CDR1 reads MDHEN; CDR2 reads SYDVKM. The CDR3 sequence is 14 residues long. CDR3 DNA sequence: TGTGCCAGCAGCCCCCCCTACAGCTCCTACGAGCAGTACTTC. This gives the protein CASSPPYSSYEQYF. Filled out from reference TRBV28 and TRBJ2-7, the complete variable domain reads DVKVTQSSRYLVKRTGEKVFLECVQDMDHENMFWYRQDPGLGLRLIYFSYDVKMKEKGDIPEGYSVSREKKERFSLILESASTNQTSMYLCASSPPYSSYEQYFGPGTRLTVT.

This chain uses TRBV6-4 with TRBJ2-1; TRBD1 agrees at 8 bases. CDR1 and CDR2 from the germline V gene are MRHNA and SNTAGT. V lost 4 bases to trimming and J lost 7 bases; unmatched junction nucleotides: 0. CDR3 length: 12 residues. CDR3 sequence reads: CASSGQGNEQFF. DNA of the CDR3: TGTGCCAGCAGTGGACAGGGGAATGAGCAGTTCTTC.

CDR3 DNA: TGTGCCAGCAGTTCCCCAGGACAGGGAAACTATGGCTACACCTTC. This codes for CASSSPGQGNYGYTF. The chain combines TRBV6-5 with TRBJ1-2; TRBD1 aligns across 8 bases. V shed 4 bases, J shed 2 bases, and the junction held 6 bases outside the gene matches. The CDR3 length is 15 residues. Germline lookup yields CDR1 MNHEY and CDR2 SVGAGI.

The gene calls are TRBV5-6 and TRBJ1-5; TRBD1 agrees at 10 bases. V trimming: 0 bases; J trimming: 3 bases; junction bases outside the gene matches: 9. The germline V gene has CDR1 SGHDT and CDR2 YYEEEE. This CDR3 region has 18 residues. The CDR3 coding sequence is TGTGCCAGCAGCTTGGGCCGTGGACAGGGGGTCGTCAATCAGCCCCAGCATTTT. It translates to CASSLGRGQGVVNQPQHF.

The J gene is TRBJ1-4, the V gene TRBV4-1, with D tentatively TRBD1 (5 bases). Germline V CDR1 and CDR2: MGHRA, YSYEKL. This CDR3 has 16 amino acids. V lost 0 bases and J 1 base, leaving 9 bases between the germline ends. In nucleotides, the CDR3 is TGCGCCAGCAGCCAAGAGGGGCCGGGAACTAATGAAAAACTGTTTTTT. Encoded protein: CASSQEGPGTNEKLFF.

This chain connects TRBV28 to TRBJ1-4, with D tentatively TRBD1 (6 bases). In germline, CDR1 is MDHEN, CDR2 SYDVKM. V was shortened by 6 bases and J by 8 bases, with 28 bases between the two germline ends. The CDR3 is 18 residues long. The DNA of the CDR3 is TGTGCCAGCAGCTCCCATAGCCCTGTGGGGGCCGGGGGGGAAAAACTGTTTTTT. Protein: CASSSHSPVGAGGEKLFF.

V and J are TRBV27 and TRBJ2-6; no firm D call. Deletions cut 3 bases from V and 0 bases from J, with 21 bases between. The CDR3 spans 20 residues. Germline V gene data show CDR1 as MNHEY and CDR2 as SMNVEV (reference sequence). This CDR3 is CASSFLQSSLLPSGANVLTF. CDR3 coding DNA: TGTGCCAGCAGTTTTCTCCAGTCTTCCTTATTACCCTCTGGGGCCAACGTCCTGACTTTC.

The chain uses TRBV28 and TRBJ1-6, with a possible D match to TRBD1 (6 bases). Germline lookup yields CDR1 MDHEN and CDR2 SYDVKM. This CDR3 has 13 amino acids. V lost 10 bases, J lost 9 bases, and 16 bases lay in between. CDR3 nucleotides: TGTGCCACAGGGCCTCGGACAGTTTCACCCCTCCACTTT. The encoded protein is CATGPRTVSPLHF.

V gene TRBV11-1 combines with J gene TRBJ2-3; 8 nucleotides align to TRBD1. This CDR3 comprises 15 residues. The germline CDR1 and CDR2 sequences are SGHAT and FQDESV (reference sequence). Germline trimming cut 4 bases from V and 3 bases from J; bases unmatched to any gene: 6. CDR3 region: CASSSGGLGTDTQYF. The CDR3 DNA follows: TGTGCCAGCAGCTCAGGGGGCCTTGGGACAGATACGCAGTATTTT.

The chain recombines TRBV10-3 with TRBJ1-5; 12 bases agree with TRBD1. J lost 16 bases, V lost 2 bases, and 12 bases had no gene match. The CDR3 has 15 residues. Germline CDR1 is ENHRY and CDR2 is SYGVKD. The CDR3 loop reads CAISEARDRGLCNHF. The CDR3 DNA sequence: TGTGCCATCAGTGAGGCCCGGGACAGGGGGCTTTGTAACCATTTT.

V gene TRBV18 combines with J gene TRBJ1-2; weak D call: TRBD1 (6 bases). CDR1 and CDR2 from the germline V gene are KGHSH and LQKENI. CDR3 length: 15 residues. V lost 3 bases, J lost 5 bases, and 16 bases lay in between. CDR3 loop: CASSPPGTHPYGYTF. CDR3 nucleotide sequence: TGTGCCAGCTCACCTCCCGGGACACATCCTTATGGCTACACCTTC.

The J gene is TRBJ1-3, the V gene TRBV7-9; tentative D call: TRBD1 (5 bases). The V end lost 9 bases, the J end lost 7 bases, and 22 bases lay between the germline ends. Germline V gene sequence: CDR1 SEHNR, CDR2 FQNEAQ (reference sequence). The CDR3 runs to 15 residues. CDR3 residues: CASAGDVGSWNTIYF. The CDR3 DNA sequence: TGTGCCAGTGCGGGGGACGTAGGCTCTTGGAACACCATATATTTT.